These 20 T cell receptor beta chains were sequenced from one sample in a study of OX40 agonist ivuxolimab in advanced cancers. Assay: immunoSEQ multiplex PCR; the TCRdb copy retains only in-frame clones and omits some. The data contain 9,500 to 15,000 clones, about 85% of them seen just once; the ten biggest clones take up roughly 19%. The sample consisted of CD4+ or CD8+ T cells sorted from blood, taken in a trial of the OX40 agonist ivuxolimab. The receptors derive from an adult with an advanced solid tumor such as melanoma, head and neck, liver or kidney cancer.

The chain has TRBV7-3 and TRBJ2-1; 13 bases map to TRBD2. The junction had 7 bases not matched to a gene; V was cut back by 5 bases and J by 6 bases. The germline V gene has CDR1 SGHTA and CDR2 FQGTGA. This CDR3 is 16 amino acids long. The CDR3, as DNA: TGTGCCAGCAGCGCTGGACTAGCGGGAGATCTCAATGAGCAGTTCTTC. Amino acids: CASSAGLAGDLNEQFF.

The genes are TRBV7-9 and TRBJ1-1; TRBD1 might be the D (5 bases). Germline CDR1 SEHNR, CDR2 FQNEAQ (reference sequence). The CDR3 is 14 residues long. V gave up 5 bases and J gave up 1 base, with 11 bases separating them. The CDR3 region has the DNA TGTGCCAGCAGCCACGGACACCCGAACACTGAAGCTTTCTTT. Translating gives CASSHGHPNTEAFF.

The V gene is TRBV6-5, the J gene TRBJ1-4; D gene ambiguous. With 2 bases removed from V and 6 bases from J, the gap between germline ends came to 10 bases. Germline-derived CDR1 and CDR2 are MNHEY and SVGAGI. The CDR3 length is 14 residues. The CDR3 nucleotides are TGTGCCAGCAGTTACGAGTACGGAGATGAAAAACTGTTTTTT. This gives the protein CASSYEYGDEKLFF.

The chain carries TRBV28 and TRBJ1-5, with 8 positions matching TRBD1. This CDR3 comprises 14 residues. Per the germline V gene, CDR1 is MDHEN and CDR2 is SYDVKM. V was pared by 3 bases and J by 7 bases, with 5 bases of the junction left unmatched. The CDR3 DNA is TGTGCCAGCAGTTTCGTCAGGGGGCACCAGCCCCAGCATTTT. Encoded protein: CASSFVRGHQPQHF.

The chain employs TRBV9 and TRBJ2-6; D ambiguous. CDR3 size: 14 residues. The ends were cut back, 2 bases at V and 1 base at J, with 4 bases in the middle. In germline, CDR1 is SGDLS, CDR2 YYNGEE. The CDR3 nucleotides are TGTGCCAGCAGCGTCATGTCTGGGGCCAACGTCCTGACTTTC. It encodes CASSVMSGANVLTF.

The V call is TRBV4-1, the J call TRBJ2-3; 7 nucleotides agree with TRBD2. V lost 4 bases to trimming and J lost 1 base; unmatched junction nucleotides: 5. Germline CDR1 MGHRA, CDR2 YSYEKL. There are 15 residues in the CDR3. The CDR3 DNA follows: TGCGCCAGCAGCCCCTACCGGGGGGGCACAGATACGCAGTATTTT. Translation: CASSPYRGGTDTQYF.

This chain's CDR3 is CASSMWQGVPNQPQHF. The CDR3 DNA follows: TGTGCCAGTAGTATGTGGCAGGGGGTTCCTAATCAGCCCCAGCATTTT. The chain recombines TRBV19 with TRBJ1-5, with TRBD1 identical over 7 bases. V lost 3 bases and J lost 4; bases outside the gene matches: 9. Germline assignment: CDR1 LNHDA and CDR2 SQIVND (reference sequence). CDR3 length: 16 residues.

The genes are TRBV5-6 and TRBJ2-7; D remains ambiguous. CDR3 length equals 14 residues. V was trimmed by 4 bases and J by 2 bases, leaving 13 bases between them. The germline gives CDR1 SGHDT, CDR2 YYEEEE. CDR3: CASSPVSGPYEQYF. As DNA, the CDR3 is TGTGCCAGCAGCCCAGTGTCAGGCCCCTACGAGCAGTACTTC.

This chain uses TRBV7-9 with TRBJ1-4; 10 bases map to TRBD1. The CDR3 length is 14 residues. The V gene end was trimmed by 3 bases and the J gene end by 7 bases; junction bases not matched to a gene: 2. Germline CDR1 SEHNR, CDR2 FQNEAQ (reference sequence). CDR3 sequence reads: CASSFGTGVEKLFF. The CDR3 nucleotides read TGTGCCAGCAGCTTCGGGACAGGGGTTGAAAAACTGTTTTTT.

V and J are TRBV11-3 and TRBJ2-7; a weak D match, TRBD2 (6 bases). Germline-derived CDR1 and CDR2 are SGHNT and YENEEA. Trimming left V 5 bases short and J 6 bases short, with 11 bases between. The CDR3 runs to 12 residues. CDR3 DNA sequence: TGTGCCAGCAGCCCCGGAGGGGCCGAGCAGTACTTC. Its translation: CASSPGGAEQYF.

The genes are TRBV13 and TRBJ2-7; possibly TRBD1 or TRBD2 for D (6 bases each). The germline gives CDR1 PRHDT, CDR2 FYEKMQ (reference sequence). V was shortened by 2 bases and J by 5 bases, with 13 bases between the two germline ends. This CDR3 has 14 residues. The CDR3 protein is CASSLTGRSHEQYF. Here the CDR3 DNA reads TGTGCCAGCAGCTTAACAGGGAGGTCCCACGAGCAGTACTTC.

V is TRBV5-4 and J is TRBJ2-3, with 8 bases fitting TRBD1. The CDR3 consists of 15 residues. Trimming at V came to 6 bases and at J to 5 bases, leaving 11 bases not matched to a gene. Germline V CDR1 and CDR2: SGHNT, YYREEE (reference sequence). The CDR3 sequence: CASTLDRDFGDTQYF. CDR3 DNA: TGTGCCAGCACCCTGGACAGGGACTTTGGAGATACGCAGTATTTT.

This rearrangement joins TRBV9 to TRBJ2-3; TRBD1 matches at 10 bases. Germline CDR1 reads SGDLS; CDR2 reads YYNGEE. Trimming took 4 bases from V and 4 from J; bases not matched to a gene: 9. This CDR3 spans 16 amino acids. For the CDR3, the DNA is TGTGCCAGCAGCACTCCCGGGACAGGGGAGGCAGATACGCAGTATTTT. It encodes CASSTPGTGEADTQYF. Using reference TRBV9 and TRBJ2-3 for the parts outside the CDR3, the full variable domain is DSGVTQTPKHLITATGQRVTLRCSPRSGDLSVYWYQQSLDQGLQFLIQYYNGEERAKGNILERFSAQQFPDLHSELNLSSLELGDSALYFCASSTPGTGEADTQYFGPGTRLTVL.

This clone was counted a few times. V gene TRBV30 combines with J gene TRBJ2-3; 7 nucleotides agree with TRBD2. Germline V gene data show CDR1 as GTSNPN and CDR2 as SVGIG (reference sequence). This CDR3 is 16 amino acids long. V dropped 2 bases and J dropped 4; count of bases not matched to a gene: 12. CDR3 nucleotides: TGTGCCTGGAGTCCATCCCCGGGAGGAGGCTCAGATACGCAGTATTTT. Its translation is CAWSPSPGGGSDTQYF.

The chain combines TRBV7-9 with TRBJ1-1; 10 bases align to TRBD1. Unmatched junction bases numbered 8, after V lost 5 bases and J lost 5 bases. This CDR3 has 15 amino acids. Germline V lookup: CDR1 SEHNR, CDR2 FQNEAQ (reference sequence). The CDR3 spells CASSSIGQGGTEAFF. The CDR3 DNA follows: TGTGCCAGCAGCAGTATCGGACAGGGGGGTACTGAAGCTTTCTTT.

This clone was counted between two and nine times. This chain uses TRBV27 with TRBJ1-2; weak D call: TRBD1 (6 bases). CDR1 MNHEY and CDR2 SMNVEV come from the germline V gene (reference sequence). This CDR3 has 13 residues. V was clipped by 4 bases and J by 5 bases, with 11 bases between them. The CDR3 reads CASSSKQGYGYTF. Written as DNA, the CDR3 is TGTGCCAGCAGTTCCAAACAGGGTTATGGCTACACCTTC.

The chain combines TRBV7-7 with TRBJ2-7; 8 bases line up with TRBD1. J gave up 2 bases and V 1 base, and 4 bases lay outside the gene matches. The CDR3 covers 15 residues. Germline CDR1 is SSHAT and CDR2 is FNYEAQ (reference sequence). CDR3 in DNA: TGTGCCAGCAGCTTAGGCCCAGGGGGCACCTACGAGCAGTACTTC. This gives the protein CASSLGPGGTYEQYF.

The table lists this clone with a count of one. The gene calls are TRBV7-6 and TRBJ1-5, with 8 bases aligning to TRBD1. The V and J ends lost 3 bases and 2 bases, in that order; junction bases with no gene match: 0. The CDR3 is 14 amino acids. Germline V lookup: CDR1 SGHVS, CDR2 FNYEAQ. This CDR3 reads CASSLTGGNQPQHF. The CDR3 DNA reads as TGTGCCAGCAGCTTGACAGGGGGCAATCAGCCCCAGCATTTT.

The chain recombines TRBV7-9 with TRBJ2-6; D gene ambiguous. The ends were cut back, 5 bases at V and 2 bases at J, with 19 bases in the middle. The length of the CDR3 is 18 residues. The germline gives CDR1 SEHNR, CDR2 FQNEAQ (reference sequence). The CDR3 here is CASSRELSWAPGANVLTF. The CDR3 nucleotides are TGTGCCAGCAGCCGCGAGCTGAGTTGGGCGCCTGGGGCCAACGTCCTGACTTTC.

The rearrangement uses TRBV5-4 and TRBJ2-7; 8 bases fit TRBD1. With 4 bases clipped from V and 4 bases from J, the junction kept 4 bases outside the gene matches. CDR3 length equals 13 residues. Germline V gene data show CDR1 as SGHNT and CDR2 as YYREEE (reference sequence). The CDR3 here is CASSGGQEYEQYF. The DNA of the CDR3 is TGTGCCAGCAGCGGGGGACAGGAATACGAGCAGTACTTC.